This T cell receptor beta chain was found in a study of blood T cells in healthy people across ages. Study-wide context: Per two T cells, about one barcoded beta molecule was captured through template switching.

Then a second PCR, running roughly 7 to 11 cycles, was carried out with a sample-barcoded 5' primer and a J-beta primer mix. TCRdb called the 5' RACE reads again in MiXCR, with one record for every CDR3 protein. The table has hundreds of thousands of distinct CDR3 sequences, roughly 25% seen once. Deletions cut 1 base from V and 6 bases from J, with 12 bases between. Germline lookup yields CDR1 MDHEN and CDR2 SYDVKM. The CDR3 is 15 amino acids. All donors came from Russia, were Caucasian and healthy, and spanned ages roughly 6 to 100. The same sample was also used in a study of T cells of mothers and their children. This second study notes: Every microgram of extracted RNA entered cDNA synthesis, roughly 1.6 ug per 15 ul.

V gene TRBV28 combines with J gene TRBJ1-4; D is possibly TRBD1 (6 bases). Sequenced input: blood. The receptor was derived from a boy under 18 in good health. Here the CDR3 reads CASSLYQGSYEKLFF. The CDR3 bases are TGTGCCAGCAGTTTATACCAGGGGTCCTATGAAAAACTGTTTTTT.